The next 18 T cell receptor beta chains were all read from a single sample in a study of cytomegalovirus exposure and HLA in healthy donors. Assay: immunoSEQ multiplex PCR; the TCRdb copy retains only in-frame clones and omits some. Of over 150,000 clones listed, about 90% are singletons. The material sequenced was PBMCs. The source is a woman under 30 in good health and CMV-seropositive.

The rearrangement uses TRBV4-2 and TRBJ2-7; 10 positions agree with TRBD2. The CDR3 sequence is 17 residues long. The ends lost 0 bases at V and 6 bases at J; junction bases unmatched: 11. CDR1 and CDR2 (germline): LGHNA, YNFKEQ. In DNA, the CDR3 is TGTGCCAGCAGCCAAGACCCAGCGGGAGGGCCTTTGGGCGAGCAGTACTTC. Residues: CASSQDPAGGPLGEQYF.

In its sample, this clone was seen a few times. This chain joins TRBV7-9 and TRBJ1-6; weak D call: TRBD1 (6 bases). Germline CDR1 reads SEHNR; CDR2 reads FQNEAQ (reference sequence). CDR3 length: 17 residues. V was clipped by 3 bases and J by 8 bases, with 20 bases between them. The CDR3 reads CASSLSGGGRQDSPLHF. The CDR3 DNA sequence: TGTGCCAGCAGCTTGAGTGGCGGGGGGCGCCAGGATTCACCCCTCCACTTT.

In its sample, this clone was seen once. V usage is TRBV5-1 and J usage is TRBJ2-2; weak D call: TRBD2 (7 bases). The germline V gene encodes CDR1 SGHRS and CDR2 YFSETQ. This CDR3 is 14 amino acids long. V was cut by 3 bases and J by 4 bases, with 10 bases left in between. Here the CDR3 DNA reads TGCGCCAGCAGCTGGGGGGGCTCCACCGGGGAGCTGTTTTTT. The encoded protein is CASSWGGSTGELFF.

This chain connects TRBV5-1 to TRBJ2-2; 8 bases are shared with TRBD1. Trimming at V came to 2 bases and at J to 1 base, leaving 4 bases not matched to a gene. Germline V lookup: CDR1 SGHRS, CDR2 YFSETQ. This CDR3 is 16 amino acids long. The CDR3 region has the DNA TGCGCCAGCAGCTTCAGACAGGGGCGGAACACCGGGGAGCTGTTTTTT. The encoded protein is CASSFRQGRNTGELFF.

This clone was found a few times. This sample includes further DNA sequences coding for the same CDR3. This chain joins TRBV7-2 and TRBJ2-5; 13 positions match TRBD2. Germline V gene sequence: CDR1 SGHTA, CDR2 FQGNSA. V shed 5 bases and J 0 bases; nucleotides not matched to a gene: 3. This CDR3 has 16 amino acids. The CDR3: CASSPTSGGYQETQYF. CDR3 nucleotides: TGTGCCAGCAGCCCGACTAGCGGGGGGTACCAAGAGACCCAGTACTTC. The complete variable domain, with remaining parts taken from reference TRBV7-2 and TRBJ2-5, reads GAGVSQSPSNKVTEKGKDVELRCDPISGHTALYWYRQSLGQGLEFLIYFQGNSAPDKSGLPSDRFSAERTGGSVSTLTIQRTQQEDSAVYLCASSPTSGGYQETQYFGPGTRLLVL.

The chain has TRBV29-1 and TRBJ2-7; the D gene is possibly TRBD2 (6 bases). The ends were cut back, 5 bases at V and 3 bases at J, with 14 bases in the middle. The germline V gene encodes CDR1 SQVTM and CDR2 ANQGSEA. The CDR3 is 13 amino acids. CDR3 DNA: TGCAGCGTTACCGGGGGAGGAGACTACGAGCAGTACTTC. This sequence encodes CSVTGGGDYEQYF.

The chain is built from TRBV7-2 and TRBJ2-7, with 10 bases identical to TRBD1. This CDR3 is 15 amino acids long. Unmatched junction bases numbered 10, after V lost 7 bases and J lost 4 bases. CDR1 is SGHTA, CDR2 FQGNSA, per germline. The DNA for the CDR3 is TGTGCCAGCACCCCAACCGGGACAGGGGTATACGAGCAGTACTTC. It yields the protein CASTPTGTGVYEQYF.

The V and J genes are TRBV5-1 and TRBJ2-1; 14 nucleotides agree with TRBD2. Per germline, CDR1 SGHRS and CDR2 YFSETQ. V shed 4 bases, J shed 5 bases, and the junction held 14 bases outside the gene matches. This CDR3 is 19 amino acids long. CDR3 amino acids: CASSPGLGTSGSGNNEQFF. The DNA of the CDR3 is TGCGCCAGCAGCCCTGGACTGGGGACTAGCGGGAGTGGTAACAATGAGCAGTTCTTC.

The CDR3 sequence is CASSRYGTVYQETQYF. The CDR3 DNA reads as TGTGCCAGCTCCCGCTACGGGACAGTGTACCAAGAGACCCAGTACTTC. V is TRBV14 and J is TRBJ2-5, with 7 bases identical to TRBD1. Germline CDR1 and CDR2: SGHDN and FVKESK. CDR3 size: 16 residues. The V gene end was trimmed by 8 bases and the J gene end by 0 bases; junction bases not matched to a gene: 12.

CDR3 loop: CASSGSSGTAYEQYF. In DNA, the CDR3 is TGCGCCAGCAGTGGGTCTAGCGGGACAGCTTACGAGCAGTACTTC. The chain employs TRBV10-2 and TRBJ2-7; 9 bases align to TRBD2. CDR1 is WSHSY, CDR2 SAAADI, per germline. The CDR3 spans 15 residues. Trimming at V came to 4 bases and at J to 4 bases, leaving 8 bases not matched to a gene.

The chain employs TRBV5-1 and TRBJ2-7; 9 positions match TRBD1. Germline assignment: CDR1 SGHRS and CDR2 YFSETQ. The CDR3 contains 17 residues. With V trimmed by 0 bases and J by 4 bases, 11 bases remained unmatched. The CDR3: CASSLEQGALGGYEQYF. The CDR3 DNA sequence: TGCGCCAGCAGCTTGGAACAGGGGGCGCTGGGAGGTTACGAGCAGTACTTC.

The chain links TRBV27 to TRBJ2-5, with 8 bases lining up with TRBD1. The CDR3 runs 19 residues. The trim removed 3 bases at V and 2 bases at J, leaving 17 bases unmatched. Germline assignment: CDR1 MNHEY and CDR2 SMNVEV (reference sequence). CDR3: CASSLGAGRGRVPQETQYF. CDR3 in DNA: TGTGCCAGCAGTTTGGGCGCGGGCAGGGGGCGAGTTCCACAAGAGACCCAGTACTTC.

This clone came up a few times. The rearrangement joins TRBV2 to TRBJ2-1; D remains unclear. The V gene lost 8 bases and the J gene lost 10 bases, with 15 bases spanning the gap. The germline gives CDR1 SNHLY, CDR2 FYNNEI. The CDR3 has 12 amino acids. CDR3 bases: TGTGCCAGCCACCGCGGTTTAGGAGAGCAGTTCTTC. It yields the protein CASHRGLGEQFF.

V usage is TRBV4-3 and J usage is TRBJ1-1; 12 nucleotides agree with TRBD1. Germline V CDR1 and CDR2: LGHNA, YSLEER. The CDR3 extends over 20 amino acids. V lost 0 bases, J lost 3 bases, and 14 bases stayed unmatched. CDR3 loop: CASSQDRDRGRSLSDTEAFF. In DNA form, the CDR3 reads TGCGCCAGCAGCCAAGACCGGGACAGGGGGCGCAGTCTTTCGGACACTGAAGCTTTCTTT.

V gene TRBV2 combines with J gene TRBJ1-2; 7 nucleotides line up with TRBD1. Germline CDR1 reads SNHLY; CDR2 reads FYNNEI. V lost 6 bases, J lost 6 bases, and 7 bases stayed unmatched. The CDR3 sequence is 13 residues long. The CDR3, as DNA: TGTGCCAGCAGAAACGACAGGGCTAATGGCTACACCTTC. It yields the protein CASRNDRANGYTF.

The chain's CDR3 is CASSRGSRPEAFF. The CDR3, as DNA: TGTGCCAGCAGTCGAGGGAGCCGCCCTGAAGCTTTCTTT. The chain is built from TRBV6-1 and TRBJ1-1; D unclear. The CDR3 has 13 residues. V was pared by 5 bases and J by 6 bases, with 13 bases between. Per the germline V gene, CDR1 is MNHNS and CDR2 is SASEGT.

This chain connects TRBV19 to TRBJ2-7; no definite D call. V gave up 5 bases and J gave up 0 bases, with 11 bases separating them. Germline V gene lookup returns CDR1 LNHDA and CDR2 SQIVND (reference sequence). The CDR3 extends over 14 amino acids. CDR3 region: CASSARLSSYEQYF. The CDR3 DNA reads as TGTGCCAGTAGTGCCCGACTGAGCTCCTACGAGCAGTACTTC.

The chain uses TRBV6-1 and TRBJ1-1, with 11 nucleotides matching TRBD1. This CDR3 has 13 residues. V gave up 6 bases and J gave up 5 bases; unmatched junction bases: 2. Germline V lookup: CDR1 MNHNS, CDR2 SASEGT. The CDR3 region has the DNA TGTGCCAGCAGGGACAGGGGGCCAACTGAAGCTTTCTTT. This gives the protein CASRDRGPTEAFF.